This TCR beta chain was captured by sequencing in a study of blood T cell repertoires in COVID-19. Study-level information: In each case, the material was cDNA or gDNA derived from T cells, B-cell-depleted T cells, or PBMCs.

Trimming at V came to 5 bases and at J to 6 bases, leaving 12 bases not matched to a gene. Looked up from germline, CDR1 is SGHTA and CDR2 is FQGTGA. The CDR3 sequence is 16 residues long. Sequencing used immunoSEQ multiplex PCR; TCRdb keeps in-frame clones, though not all of them. Among 52,000 or so clones listed, approximately 82% were seen once. The gene calls are TRBV7-3 and TRBJ2-3, with 9 bases identical to TRBD1. The sample taken for sequencing was peripheral blood. This TCR came from a human donor in a cohort sampled during active or convalescent COVID-19. CDR3 sequence (DNA): TGTGCCAGCAGCGCAGACCTAGGGACAGGGAGGGATACGCAGTATTTT. It specifies CASSADLGTGRDTQYF.